One sample yielded the 9 T cell receptor beta chains listed below, sequenced in a study of OX40 agonist ivuxolimab in advanced cancers. The data were produced by immunoSEQ multiplex PCR, yet TCRdb's version contains in-frame clones alone and is incomplete. This sample has over 100,000 clones, with approximately 90% found just once. The sequencing here drew on CD4+ or CD8+ T cells sorted from blood, taken in a trial of the OX40 agonist ivuxolimab. All receptors come from an adult with an advanced solid tumor such as melanoma, head and neck, liver or kidney cancer.

The chain links TRBV5-1 to TRBJ2-1, with D hard to call. This CDR3 spans 14 amino acids. Per the germline V gene, CDR1 is SGHRS and CDR2 is YFSETQ. V was cut by 1 base and J by 6 bases, with 11 bases left in between. The CDR3 bases are TGCGCCAGCAGCTTGCGATTGGGGATCAATGAGCAGTTCTTC. Translation gives CASSLRLGINEQFF.

This sequence joins TRBV14 and TRBJ2-1; 9 positions agree with TRBD1. This CDR3 is built from 15 residues. Germline CDR1 SGHDN, CDR2 FVKESK. J was trimmed by 8 bases and V by 2 bases; bases with no gene match: 7. DNA for the CDR3: TGTGCCAGCAGCCAACGGGACAGGGAACTCTATGAGCAGTTCTTC. Protein: CASSQRDRELYEQFF.

This chain joins TRBV4-2 and TRBJ1-3, with 10 bases fitting TRBD1. Germline-derived CDR1 and CDR2 are LGHNA and YNFKEQ. The CDR3 is 16 amino acids. With V trimmed by 0 bases and J by 9 bases, 8 bases remained unmatched. The CDR3 sequence: CASSQERQGATGTIYF. CDR3 nucleotides: TGTGCCAGCAGCCAAGAACGACAGGGGGCTACCGGCACCATATATTTT.

This clone was counted once. This chain connects TRBV7-7 to TRBJ2-2; a possible D gene is TRBD1 (5 bases). The CDR3 sequence is 12 residues long. V lost 11 bases and J lost 5, with 12 bases in between. The germline CDR1 and CDR2 sequences are SSHAT and FNYEAQ (reference sequence). CDR3 in DNA: TGTGCCGTCCGCAGGGTAACCGGGGAGCTGTTTTTT. This sequence encodes CAVRRVTGELFF.

V and J are TRBV28 and TRBJ2-2; 9 nucleotides agree with TRBD2. With 10 bases clipped from V and 1 base from J, the junction kept 4 bases outside the gene matches. From germline, CDR1 is MDHEN and CDR2 SYDVKM. The CDR3 runs 14 residues. The CDR3 bases are TGTGCCACCCAAGCGGGGGGGAACACCGGGGAGCTGTTTTTT. This encodes CATQAGGNTGELFF.

This clone appeared once. Other DNA sequences of this sample code for an identical CDR3. The chain combines TRBV5-1 with TRBJ2-2; 8 bases align to TRBD1. From germline, CDR1 is SGHRS and CDR2 YFSETQ. The V segment lost 4 bases and the J segment 1 base; nucleotides outside the gene matches: 3. The CDR3 is 15 amino acids. The CDR3 here is CASSSGQGNTGELFF. The CDR3 DNA reads as TGCGCCAGCAGCAGTGGACAGGGGAACACCGGGGAGCTGTTTTTT.

The chain has TRBV25-1 and TRBJ1-4, with TRBD1 matching 8 bases. Per germline, CDR1 MGHDK and CDR2 SYGVNS. This CDR3 region has 14 residues. J was trimmed by 8 bases and V by 5 bases; bases with no gene match: 7. CDR3 residues: CASSRTGSLEKLFF. The CDR3 bases are TGTGCCAGCAGTCGGACAGGGAGTCTGGAAAAACTGTTTTTT.

The chain uses TRBV28 and TRBJ1-2; D unresolved. This CDR3 spans 15 amino acids. V shed 4 bases and J shed 1 base, with 13 bases lying between them. CDR1 MDHEN and CDR2 SYDVKM come from the germline V gene. CDR3 DNA: TGTGCCAGCAGTTCCCCAAACGGCCATAACTATGGCTACACCTTC. Amino acid sequence: CASSSPNGHNYGYTF.

The chain couples TRBV30 to TRBJ2-7; 7 bases map to TRBD2. There are 13 residues in the CDR3. Germline CDR1 reads GTSNPN; CDR2 reads SVGIG (reference sequence). CDR3 DNA sequence: TGTGCTTCATTGAGAGGGAGGGGCTACGAGCAGTACTTC. Translated, it gives CASLRGRGYEQYF. The full variable domain, rest sourced from reference TRBV30 and TRBJ2-7, is SQTIHQWPATLVQPVGSPLSLECTVEGTSNPNLYWYRQAAGRGLQLLFYSVGIGQISSEVPQNLSASRPQDRQFILSSKKLLLSDSGFYLCASLRGRGYEQYFGPGTRLTVT.